This T cell receptor (beta chain) was recorded in a study of control samples from healthy donors and cancer patients. The assay was immunoSEQ multiplex PCR, and TCRdb's table has in-frame clones only and misses some. In the table there are 160,000 or so clones, roughly 95% of which are singletons. V was pared by 1 base and J by 0 bases, with 7 bases between. The CDR3 totals 15 residues. Germline values: CDR1 SGHAT, CDR2 FQNNGV. This sequence joins TRBV11-2 and TRBJ1-3; a possible D gene is TRBD1 (5 bases). Sequenced input: blood. The clonotype originates from a woman aged 25-40 years in good health. CDR3 sequence (DNA): TGTGCCAGCAGCTTAGCGGGGGTCTCTGGAAACACCATATATTTT. Amino acids: CASSLAGVSGNTIYF.